What follows are 3 T cell receptor beta chains derived from one specimen sequenced in a study of T cell clonality in common variable immunodeficiency. Generated by immunoSEQ multiplex PCR, the TCRdb table keeps only in-frame clones and is missing some. The sample presents over 35,000 clones, none singletons. Sequenced sample: peripheral blood mononuclear cells. These receptors were collected from a person aged 18-70 years in good health.

Notes on this clone: The read comes to an end 3 residues before the CDR3 does, leaving the germline J gene to fill in the end. The chain is built from TRBV20-1 and TRBJ2-7, with 12 bases lining up with TRBD1. Looked up from germline, CDR1 is DFQATT and CDR2 is SNEGSKA (reference sequence). CDR3 length equals 14 residues. Trimming removed 6 bases from V and 3 bases from J; junction bases left unmatched: 6. CDR3 bases read: TGCAGTGCCCTGGGACAGGGGGCAATCTACGAG. This encodes CSALGQGAIYE. In full, the CDR3 reads CSALGQGAIYEQYF.

This clone has at least ten counts. The missing CDR3 end, 3 residues past where the read stops, is filled in from the germline J gene. The chain has TRBV5-6 and TRBJ2-5, with a possible D match to TRBD1 (5 bases). Germline V gene sequence: CDR1 SGHDT, CDR2 YYEEEE. The CDR3 covers 12 residues. Trimming shortened V by 0 bases and J by 5 bases, and 5 bases separated the two germline ends. The CDR3 bases that were read are TGTGCCAGCAGCTTGGACAGGGAGACC. The encoded protein is CASSLDRET. The CDR3 as a whole reads CASSLDRETQYF.

Ten or more counts support this clone. The read ends 3 residues shy of where the CDR3 ends; the end is completed using the germline J gene. V gene TRBV11-2 combines with J gene TRBJ2-3, with unresolved D. This CDR3 is built from 12 residues. The V end was cut by 5 bases, the J end by 4 bases, with 7 bases between. Germline V gives CDR1 SGHAT, CDR2 FQNNGV. The part of the CDR3 DNA that was read is TGTGCCAGCAGCCCAACACCAGATACG. It yields the protein CASSPTPDT. The whole CDR3 is CASSPTPDTQYF. The variable domain in full, with the rest retrieved from reference TRBV11-2 and TRBJ2-3, is EAGVAQSPRYKIIEKRQSVAFWCNPISGHATLYWYQQILGQGPKLLIQFQNNGVVDDSQLPKDRFSAERLKGVDSTLKIQPAKLEDSAVYLCASSPTPDTQYFGPGTRLTVL.